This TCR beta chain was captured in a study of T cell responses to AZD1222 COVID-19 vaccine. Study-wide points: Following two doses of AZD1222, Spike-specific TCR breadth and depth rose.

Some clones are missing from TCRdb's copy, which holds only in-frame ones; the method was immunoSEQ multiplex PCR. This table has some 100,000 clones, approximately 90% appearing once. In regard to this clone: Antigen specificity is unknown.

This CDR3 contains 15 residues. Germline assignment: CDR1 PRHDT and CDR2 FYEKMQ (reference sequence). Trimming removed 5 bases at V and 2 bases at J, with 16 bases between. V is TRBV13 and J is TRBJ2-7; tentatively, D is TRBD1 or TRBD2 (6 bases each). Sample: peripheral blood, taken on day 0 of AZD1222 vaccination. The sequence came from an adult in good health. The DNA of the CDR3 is TGTGCCAGCAGCACCCGGGACACGGGGGCCTACGAGCAGTACTTC. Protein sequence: CASSTRDTGAYEQYF.